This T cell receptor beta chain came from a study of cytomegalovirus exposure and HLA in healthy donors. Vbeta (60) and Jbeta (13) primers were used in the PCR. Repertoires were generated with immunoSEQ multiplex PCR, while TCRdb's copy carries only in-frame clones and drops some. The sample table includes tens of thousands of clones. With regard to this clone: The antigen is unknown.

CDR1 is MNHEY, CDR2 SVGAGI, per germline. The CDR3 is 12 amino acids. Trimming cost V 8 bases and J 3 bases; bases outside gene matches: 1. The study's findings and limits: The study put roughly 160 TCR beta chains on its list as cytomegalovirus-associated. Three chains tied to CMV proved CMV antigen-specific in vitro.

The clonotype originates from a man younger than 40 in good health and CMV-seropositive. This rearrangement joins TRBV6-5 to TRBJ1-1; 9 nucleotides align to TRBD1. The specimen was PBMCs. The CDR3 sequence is CASGTGYTEAFF. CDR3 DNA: TGTGCCAGCGGGACAGGGTACACTGAAGCTTTCTTT.